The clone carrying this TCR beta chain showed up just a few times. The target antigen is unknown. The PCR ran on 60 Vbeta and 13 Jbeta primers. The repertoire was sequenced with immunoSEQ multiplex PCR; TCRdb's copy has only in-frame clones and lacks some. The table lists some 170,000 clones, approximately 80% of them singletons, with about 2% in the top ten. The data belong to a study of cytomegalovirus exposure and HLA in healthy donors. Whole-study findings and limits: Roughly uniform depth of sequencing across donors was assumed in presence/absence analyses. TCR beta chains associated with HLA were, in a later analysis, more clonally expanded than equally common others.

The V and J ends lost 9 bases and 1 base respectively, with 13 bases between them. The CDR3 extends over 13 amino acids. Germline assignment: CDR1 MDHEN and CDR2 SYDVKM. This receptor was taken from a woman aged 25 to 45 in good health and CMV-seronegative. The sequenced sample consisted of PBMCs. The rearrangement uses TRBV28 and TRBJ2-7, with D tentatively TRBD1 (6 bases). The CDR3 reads CASWTENSYEQYF. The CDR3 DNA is TGTGCCAGTTGGACAGAAAATTCCTACGAGCAGTACTTC.